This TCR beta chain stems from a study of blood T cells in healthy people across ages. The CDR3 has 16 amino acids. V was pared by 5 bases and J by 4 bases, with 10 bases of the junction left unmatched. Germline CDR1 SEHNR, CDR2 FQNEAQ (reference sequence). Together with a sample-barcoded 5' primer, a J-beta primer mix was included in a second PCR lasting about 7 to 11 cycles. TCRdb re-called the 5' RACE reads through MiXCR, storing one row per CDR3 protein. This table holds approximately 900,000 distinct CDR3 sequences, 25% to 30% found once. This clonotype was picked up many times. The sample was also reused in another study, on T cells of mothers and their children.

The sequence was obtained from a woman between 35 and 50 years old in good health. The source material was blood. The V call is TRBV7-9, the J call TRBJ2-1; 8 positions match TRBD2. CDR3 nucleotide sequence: TGTGCCAGCAGCCCCCCGCTTAGCGGGGCTTACAATGAGCAGTTCTTC. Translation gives CASSPPLSGAYNEQFF.